These 7 T cell receptor beta chains came from one sample sequenced in a study of graft-versus-host responses after intestinal transplantation. Intraepithelial and lamina propria lymphocytes were freed from processed graft tissue. Here immunoSEQ multiplex PCR was the method, and the copy in TCRdb shows in-frame clones only, minus some. The repertoire has 20,000 to 25,000 clones, roughly 72% of them found once; the top ten carry 3% to 3.5%. The specimen was ileum tissue, collected 12 days after intestinal transplant. The source of these receptors is a human patient who received an intestinal transplant, so some T cells may come from the graft donor.

This clone was seen only a few times. The chain couples TRBV6-6 to TRBJ1-4; 8 nucleotides match TRBD1. The CDR3 is 16 amino acids. With V trimmed by 6 bases and J by 8 bases, 14 bases remained unmatched. Germline V gene lookup returns CDR1 MNHNY and CDR2 SVGAGI (reference sequence). This chain's CDR3 is CASSPPGGQEGEKLFF. The CDR3 DNA follows: TGTGCCAGCAGCCCGCCTGGGGGACAGGAGGGAGAAAAACTGTTTTTT.

The J gene is TRBJ2-3, the V gene TRBV6-4; 10 nucleotides match TRBD1. CDR3 length: 14 residues. Germline V gene data show CDR1 as MRHNA and CDR2 as SNTAGT. V lost 2 bases and J lost 4; bases outside the gene matches: 0. CDR3 sequence reads: CASSDGQGADTQYF. The CDR3 region has the DNA TGTGCCAGCAGTGACGGACAGGGGGCAGATACGCAGTATTTT.

The rearrangement links TRBV7-2 to TRBJ2-1; D possibly corresponds to TRBD1 (6 bases). The CDR3 consists of 13 residues. The V gene's germline CDR1 is SGHTA and CDR2 FQGNSA. V dropped 5 bases and J dropped 10 bases, with 15 bases sitting between them. CDR3 in amino acids: CASSHATGNEQFF. In nucleotides, the CDR3 is TGTGCCAGCAGCCACGCCACAGGGAACGAGCAGTTCTTC.

The rearrangement joins TRBV18 to TRBJ2-7, with 8 bases aligning to TRBD1. Germline CDR1 and CDR2: KGHSH and LQKENI. The CDR3 has 15 amino acids. V was clipped by 3 bases and J by 5 bases; unmatched bases: 9. The CDR3: CASSPETGGLDEQYF. The CDR3 DNA reads TGTGCCAGCTCACCCGAAACAGGGGGTCTAGACGAGCAGTACTTC.

V gene TRBV19 combines with J gene TRBJ1-1; D gene unclear. Germline V lookup: CDR1 LNHDA, CDR2 SQIVND (reference sequence). The germline V and J ends were trimmed by 6 bases and 5 bases, with 7 bases remaining between them. There are 11 residues in the CDR3. CDR3 residues: CASRFGTEAFF. The DNA of the CDR3 is TGTGCCAGTAGGTTCGGGACTGAAGCTTTCTTT.

The chain couples TRBV19 to TRBJ1-1, with D perhaps matching TRBD1 (5 bases). The CDR3 has 14 amino acids. Per the germline V gene, CDR1 is LNHDA and CDR2 is SQIVND (reference sequence). The V end lost 5 bases, the J end lost 1 base, and 11 bases lay between the germline ends. The CDR3 region is CASSVRVRNTEAFF. In DNA, the CDR3 is TGTGCCAGTAGTGTCAGGGTTAGGAACACTGAAGCTTTCTTT.

The V and J genes are TRBV4-1 and TRBJ1-3; no definite D call. The V and J ends lost 0 bases and 8 bases respectively, with 5 bases between them. CDR3 length: 12 amino acids. The V gene's germline CDR1 is MGHRA and CDR2 YSYEKL. The CDR3 reads CASSQDQDTIYF. The CDR3 region has the DNA TGCGCCAGCAGCCAAGACCAGGACACCATATATTTT.